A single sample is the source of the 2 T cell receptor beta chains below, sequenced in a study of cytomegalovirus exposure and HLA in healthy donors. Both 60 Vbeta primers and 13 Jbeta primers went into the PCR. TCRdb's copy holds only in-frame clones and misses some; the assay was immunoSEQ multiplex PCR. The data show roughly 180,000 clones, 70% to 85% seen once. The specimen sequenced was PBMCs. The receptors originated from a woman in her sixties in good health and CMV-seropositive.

The CDR3 loop reads CASSVDSYEQYF. The CDR3 bases are TGTGCCAGCAGCGTGGACAGCTACGAGCAGTACTTC. J is TRBJ2-5 and V is TRBV5-4, with a weak D call TRBD1 (6 bases). Near its end, the DNA agrees better with TRBJ2-7, so the J call may be wrong. CDR1 and CDR2 from the germline V gene are SGHNT and YYREEE (reference sequence). The CDR3 sequence is 12 residues long.

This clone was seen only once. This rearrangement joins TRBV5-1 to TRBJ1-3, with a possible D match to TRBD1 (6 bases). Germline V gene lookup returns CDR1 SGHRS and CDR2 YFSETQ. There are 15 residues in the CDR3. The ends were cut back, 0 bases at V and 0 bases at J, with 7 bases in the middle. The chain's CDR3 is CASSLEGGSGNTIYF. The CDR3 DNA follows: TGCGCCAGCAGCTTGGAAGGGGGCTCTGGAAACACCATATATTTT.